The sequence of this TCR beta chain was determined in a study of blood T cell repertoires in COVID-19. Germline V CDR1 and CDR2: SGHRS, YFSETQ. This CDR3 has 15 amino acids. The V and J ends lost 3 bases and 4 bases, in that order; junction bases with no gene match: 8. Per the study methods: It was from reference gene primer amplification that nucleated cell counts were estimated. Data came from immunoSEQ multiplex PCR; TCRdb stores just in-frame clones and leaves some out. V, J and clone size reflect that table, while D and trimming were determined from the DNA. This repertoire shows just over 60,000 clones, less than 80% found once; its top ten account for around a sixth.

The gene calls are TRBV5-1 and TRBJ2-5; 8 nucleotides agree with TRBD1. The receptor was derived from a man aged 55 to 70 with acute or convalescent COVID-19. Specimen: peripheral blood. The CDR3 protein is CASSSRQGRGETQYF. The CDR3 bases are TGCGCCAGCAGCTCAAGACAGGGGCGCGGAGAGACCCAGTACTTC.